Following are 3 T cell receptor beta chains from one sample sequenced in a study of blood T cell repertoires in COVID-19. Assay: immunoSEQ multiplex PCR; the TCRdb copy retains only in-frame clones and omits some. The table records about 140,000 clones, 65% to 80% of them present only once. Material: peripheral blood. The origin of the receptors is a man between 60 and 70 years old with acute or convalescent COVID-19.

The V and J genes are TRBV6-6 and TRBJ1-4, with D tentatively TRBD1 (5 bases). With 6 bases removed from V and 8 bases from J, the gap between germline ends came to 22 bases. The CDR3 contains 16 residues. Germline CDR1 MNHNY, CDR2 SVGAGI (reference sequence). The CDR3 here is CASRRVSGGSREKLFF. DNA of the CDR3: TGTGCCAGCAGGAGAGTATCGGGGGGAAGTCGGGAAAAACTGTTTTTT.

The rearrangement uses TRBV6-2 or TRBV6-3 and TRBJ1-1; no clear D. Trimming took 5 bases from V and 5 from J, leaving 6 bases between them. The germline CDR1 and CDR2 sequences are MNHEY and SVGEGT. There are 11 residues in the CDR3. CDR3 loop: CASSPRTEAFF. CDR3 coding DNA: TGTGCCAGCAGTCCCCGGACTGAAGCTTTCTTT.

The V and J genes are TRBV28 and TRBJ2-7, with D tentatively TRBD2 (7 bases). CDR3 length: 16 residues. Trimming stripped 5 bases from V and 1 base from J, with 18 bases between. Germline V gene sequence: CDR1 MDHEN, CDR2 SYDVKM. CDR3 residues: CASSPWGASGSYEQYF. The CDR3 DNA is TGTGCCAGCAGTCCATGGGGGGCTAGCGGATCCTACGAGCAGTACTTC.